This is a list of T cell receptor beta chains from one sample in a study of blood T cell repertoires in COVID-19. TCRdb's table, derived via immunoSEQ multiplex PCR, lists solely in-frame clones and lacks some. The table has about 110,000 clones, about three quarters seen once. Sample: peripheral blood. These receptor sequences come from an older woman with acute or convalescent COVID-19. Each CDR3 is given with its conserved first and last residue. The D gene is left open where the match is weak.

CDR3: CASSFGLVQANTEAFF; D: -; V: TRBV11-2; J: TRBJ1-1
CDR3: CASKTVQGDQPQHF; D: -; V: TRBV6-5; J: TRBJ1-5
CDR3: CSVESLPLTNEKLFF; D: -; V: TRBV29-1; J: TRBJ1-4
CDR3: CASSQDSPAYEQYF; D: -; V: TRBV4-2; J: TRBJ2-7
CDR3: CASSLTGGLHTEAFF; D: TRBD1; V: TRBV5-1; J: TRBJ1-1
CDR3: CASLVPGTANTEAFF; D: TRBD1; V: TRBV6-5; J: TRBJ1-1
CDR3: CASSVGPSRGSGDEKLFF; D: -; V: TRBV9; J: TRBJ1-4
CDR3: CASSYFLTQGAYSNQPQHF; D: TRBD1; V: TRBV28; J: TRBJ1-5
CDR3: CASSSMNTEAFF; D: -; V: TRBV12-3/TRBV12-4; J: TRBJ1-1
CDR3: CASSPGQGVSPLHF; D: TRBD1; V: TRBV2; J: TRBJ1-6
CDR3: CASSPTPLTDTQYF; D: -; V: TRBV27; J: TRBJ2-3
CDR3: CASSLTGQVYEQYF; D: -; V: TRBV7-8; J: TRBJ2-7
CDR3: CASSLVGRWEGLMDYGYTF; D: -; V: TRBV5-6; J: TRBJ1-2
CDR3: CATSRGGRENTEAFF; D: -; V: TRBV15; J: TRBJ1-1
CDR3: CASSLGTGEGDTQYF; D: -; V: TRBV13; J: TRBJ2-3
CDR3: CASSPGWYGEQYF; D: -; V: TRBV9; J: TRBJ2-7
CDR3: CASRRLAPYTDTQYF; D: TRBD2; V: TRBV19; J: TRBJ2-3
CDR3: CASMEFYNSPLHF; D: -; V: TRBV2; J: TRBJ1-6
CDR3: CASSQDGSEQFF; D: -; V: TRBV3-1/TRBV3-2; J: TRBJ2-1
CDR3: CASSLGDRGANEKLFF; D: TRBD1; V: TRBV7-9; J: TRBJ1-4
CDR3: CASSPRGEYEQYF; D: -; V: TRBV7-9; J: TRBJ2-7
CDR3: CASSLTSGGAGETQYF; D: TRBD2; V: TRBV5-1; J: TRBJ2-5
CDR3: CASITGIYNSPLHF; D: -; V: TRBV28; J: TRBJ1-6
CDR3: CASSPGRESTQYF; D: -; V: TRBV7-8; J: TRBJ2-3
CDR3: CASRGDLLSSYEQYF; D: -; V: TRBV2; J: TRBJ2-7
CDR3: CASSQGSEQFF; D: -; V: TRBV6-2/TRBV6-3; J: TRBJ2-1
CDR3: CASSLTPLTGYGTGELFF; D: TRBD1; V: TRBV13; J: TRBJ2-2
CDR3: CASSRIGTGGNSPLHF; D: TRBD1; V: TRBV7-9; J: TRBJ1-6
CDR3: CASSSRTGTEAFF; D: -; V: TRBV4-1; J: TRBJ1-1
CDR3: CASSLITSGGNTDTQYF; D: TRBD2; V: TRBV28; J: TRBJ2-3
CDR3: CASSQGLQGLGVNEKLFF; D: -; V: TRBV4-3; J: TRBJ1-4
CDR3: CASSLGTGPDTQYF; D: TRBD1; V: TRBV7-7; J: TRBJ2-3
CDR3: CASSRTGGDGYTF; D: TRBD1; V: TRBV4-3; J: TRBJ1-2
CDR3: CASRQSPQETQYF; D: -; V: TRBV5-6; J: TRBJ2-5
CDR3: CASREGADYGYTF; D: TRBD1; V: TRBV3-1/TRBV3-2; J: TRBJ1-2
CDR3: CASSGATSYNEQFF; D: -; V: TRBV5-1; J: TRBJ2-1
CDR3: CAWSVQWAGNYGYTF; D: -; V: TRBV30; J: TRBJ1-2
CDR3: CASRRQGNTEAFF; D: TRBD1; V: TRBV12-3/TRBV12-4; J: TRBJ1-1
CDR3: CASSFKTPANTGELFF; D: -; V: TRBV5-4; J: TRBJ2-2
CDR3: CASSEGATGELFF; D: TRBD1; V: TRBV5-1; J: TRBJ2-2
CDR3: CASSPWDRSDNEQFF; D: TRBD1; V: TRBV18; J: TRBJ2-1
CDR3: CASSQARGSSGNTIYF; D: -; V: TRBV3-1/TRBV3-2; J: TRBJ1-3
CDR3: CASSGGQGNTEAFF; D: TRBD1; V: TRBV5-1; J: TRBJ1-1
CDR3: CASSLGLPLNTEAFF; D: -; V: TRBV7-9; J: TRBJ1-1
CDR3: CATQGAGFLTQYF; D: TRBD1; V: TRBV24-1; J: TRBJ2-3
CDR3: CASSERGANSGNTIYF; D: -; V: TRBV6-1; J: TRBJ1-3